These T cell receptor beta chains were read from a single sample in a study of blood T cells in healthy people across ages. MiXCR, applied by TCRdb to the 5' RACE reads, yields one record per CDR3 protein. The sample holds around 520,000 distinct CDR3 sequences, about 28% seen once. A further study also used this sample, focusing on T cells of mothers and their children.

The sequenced sample consisted of blood. The receptor source for this set is a boy aged 2 to 10 in good health. CDR3s include the opening cysteine and the closing phenylalanine or tryptophan. Fields, in order: J gene, D gene, clone size, V gene, CDR3 DNA, CDR3 protein. A D gene is named only where the DNA matches it firmly. The size entry is marked missing in some rows and otherwise reads once, few, many or a size class.

>TRBJ2-6|NA|NA|TRBV18
TGTGCCAGCTCACCACAGACCGGGGCCAACGTCCTGACTTTC
CASSPQTGANVLTF
>TRBJ2-7|TRBD1|few|TRBV10-3
TGTGCCATCCACCCAACAGGGGTAAACTACGAGCAGTACTTC
CAIHPTGVNYEQYF
>TRBJ2-7|NA|once|TRBV24-1
TGTGCCACCGATGAGGAGAACGAGCAGTACTTC
CATDEENEQYF
>TRBJ2-6|NA|few|TRBV5-1
TGCGCCAGCAGCCCAACCCAGTCCTCTGGGGCCAACGTCCTGACTTTC
CASSPTQSSGANVLTF
>TRBJ2-7|TRBD2|NA|TRBV7-9
TGTGCCAGCACACTAGCGGGAGACTACGAGCAGTACTTC
CASTLAGDYEQYF
>TRBJ2-7|TRBD1|NA|TRBV5-1
TGCGCCAGCAGCCCGGGGACAGGGGGCGACGAGCGGTACTTC
CASSPGTGGDERYF
>TRBJ2-3|NA|few|TRBV9
TGTGCCAGCAGCGTAGACGGTACTAGCACAGATACGCAGTATTTT
CASSVDGTSTDTQYF
>TRBJ2-3|NA|few|TRBV7-9
TGTGCCAGCAGCCCCTGGGACTTATCAGATACGCAGTATTTT
CASSPWDLSDTQYF
>TRBJ1-2|NA|NA|TRBV6-5
TGTGCCAGCAGTCGGGACAAGGGCTATGGCTACACCTTC
CASSRDKGYGYTF
>TRBJ2-7|TRBD2|NA|TRBV20-1
TGCAGTGCTATCCCGGGACTAGAGGGGCACTACTACGAGCAGTACTTC
CSAIPGLEGHYYEQYF
>TRBJ1-3|NA|few|TRBV9
TGTGCCAGCAGCGAAGGCGGACGCTCTGGAAACACCATATATTTT
CASSEGGRSGNTIYF
>TRBJ1-2|NA|NA|TRBV18
TGTGCCAGCTCACGCACACAAACCGTAGACAAGAGTGGCTACACCTTC
CASSRTQTVDKSGYTF
>TRBJ2-2|TRBD1|NA|TRBV18
TGTGCCAGCTCACCACGAACCGGGACAGGAGGCACCGGGGAGCTGTTTTTT
CASSPRTGTGGTGELFF